Listed here is a single T cell receptor (beta chain). Its specificity is unknown. The record originates from a study of human T cells and chemical hapten exposure. Background on the study: The study lasted 20 to 30 weeks, and patients were dosed weekly with diphenylcyclopropenone on the scalp throughout. Regarding the study as a whole: Sensitization with DPC brought no change to TCRs above 1 in 1000 in frequency.

Germline V gene data show CDR1 as MGHDK and CDR2 as SYGVNS. Trimming at V came to 8 bases and at J to 7 bases, leaving 13 bases not matched to a gene. This CDR3 spans 14 amino acids. TCRdb re-derived calls from the RACE reads in MiXCR, one entry per CDR3 protein. The sample lists roughly 200,000 distinct CDR3 sequences, about a fifth occurring once. The time point here: patch test 1, 2 weeks after DPC sensitization. Treatment given: therapeutic diphenylcyclopropenone sensitization with weekly scalp DPC. The source material was whole blood, sampled in connection with sensitization to the hapten diphenylcyclopropenone (DPC). The source of this sequence is a woman aged 45-65 years with alopecia areata. Some clones in this sample may be carry-over from other donors' samples. V and J are TRBV25-1 and TRBJ1-1, with 7 bases that match TRBD1. This CDR3 reads CASRGPTDRSEAFF. CDR3 nucleotides: TGTGCCAGCCGAGGTCCGACGGACAGGAGTGAAGCTTTCTTT.